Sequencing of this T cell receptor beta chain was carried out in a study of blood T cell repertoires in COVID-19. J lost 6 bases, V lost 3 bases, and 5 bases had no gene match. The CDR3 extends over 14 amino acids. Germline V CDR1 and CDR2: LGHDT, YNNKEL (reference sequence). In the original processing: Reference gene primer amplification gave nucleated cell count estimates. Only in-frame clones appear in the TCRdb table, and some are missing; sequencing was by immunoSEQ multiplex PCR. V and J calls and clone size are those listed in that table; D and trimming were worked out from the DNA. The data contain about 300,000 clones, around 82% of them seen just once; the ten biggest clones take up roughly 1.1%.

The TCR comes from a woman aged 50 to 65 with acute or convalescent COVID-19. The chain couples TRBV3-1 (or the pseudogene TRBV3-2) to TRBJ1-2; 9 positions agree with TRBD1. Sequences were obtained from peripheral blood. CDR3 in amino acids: CASSQVQGADGYTF. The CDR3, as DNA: TGTGCCAGCAGCCAGGTACAGGGGGCTGATGGCTACACCTTC.